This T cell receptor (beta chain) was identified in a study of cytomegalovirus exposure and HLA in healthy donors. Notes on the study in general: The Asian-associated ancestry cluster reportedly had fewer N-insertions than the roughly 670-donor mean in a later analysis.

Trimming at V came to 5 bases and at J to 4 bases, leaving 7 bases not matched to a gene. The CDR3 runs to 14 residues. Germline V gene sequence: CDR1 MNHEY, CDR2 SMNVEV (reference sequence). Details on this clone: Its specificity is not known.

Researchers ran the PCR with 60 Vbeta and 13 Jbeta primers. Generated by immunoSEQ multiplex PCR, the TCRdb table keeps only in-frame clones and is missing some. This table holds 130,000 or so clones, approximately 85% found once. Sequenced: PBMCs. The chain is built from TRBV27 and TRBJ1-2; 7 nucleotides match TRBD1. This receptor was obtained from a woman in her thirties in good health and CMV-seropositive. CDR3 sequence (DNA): TGTGCCAGCAGTCCGGGACAGTTTGGCTATGGCTACACCTTC. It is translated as CASSPGQFGYGYTF.